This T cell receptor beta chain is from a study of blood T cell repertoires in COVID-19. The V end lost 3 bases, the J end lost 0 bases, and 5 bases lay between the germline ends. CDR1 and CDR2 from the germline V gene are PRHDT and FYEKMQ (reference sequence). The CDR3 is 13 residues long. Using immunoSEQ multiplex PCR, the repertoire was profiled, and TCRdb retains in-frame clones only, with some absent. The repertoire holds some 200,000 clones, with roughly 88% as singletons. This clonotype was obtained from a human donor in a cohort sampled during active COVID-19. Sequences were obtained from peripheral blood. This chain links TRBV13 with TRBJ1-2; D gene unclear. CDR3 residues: CASSFGANYGYTF. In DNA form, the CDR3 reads TGTGCCAGCAGCTTCGGAGCTAACTATGGCTACACCTTC.